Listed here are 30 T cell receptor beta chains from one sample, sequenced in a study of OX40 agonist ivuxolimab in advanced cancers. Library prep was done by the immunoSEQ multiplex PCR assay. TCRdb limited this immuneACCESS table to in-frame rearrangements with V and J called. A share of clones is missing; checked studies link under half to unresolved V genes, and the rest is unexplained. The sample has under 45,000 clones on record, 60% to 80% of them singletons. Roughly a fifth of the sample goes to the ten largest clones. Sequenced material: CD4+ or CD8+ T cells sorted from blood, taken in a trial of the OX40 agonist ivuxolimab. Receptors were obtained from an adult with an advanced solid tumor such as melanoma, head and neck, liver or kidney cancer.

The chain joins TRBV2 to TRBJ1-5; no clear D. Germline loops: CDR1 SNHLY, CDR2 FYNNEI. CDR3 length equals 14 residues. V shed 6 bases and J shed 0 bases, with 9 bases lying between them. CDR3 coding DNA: TGTGCCAGCAGAGGCCCCACTAGCAATCAGCCCCAGCATTTT. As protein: CASRGPTSNQPQHF.

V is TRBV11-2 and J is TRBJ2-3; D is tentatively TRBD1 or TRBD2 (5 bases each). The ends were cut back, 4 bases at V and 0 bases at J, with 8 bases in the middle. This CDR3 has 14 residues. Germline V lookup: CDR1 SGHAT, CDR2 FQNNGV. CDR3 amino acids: CASSWGTSTDTQYF. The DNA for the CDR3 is TGTGCCAGCAGCTGGGGGACCAGCACAGATACGCAGTATTTT.

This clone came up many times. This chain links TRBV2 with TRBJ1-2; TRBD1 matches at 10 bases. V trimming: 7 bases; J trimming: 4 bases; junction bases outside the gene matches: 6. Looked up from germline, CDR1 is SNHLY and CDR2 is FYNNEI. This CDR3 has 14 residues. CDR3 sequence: CASTDRGRFYGYTF. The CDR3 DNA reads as TGTGCCAGCACCGACAGGGGGCGCTTCTATGGCTACACCTTC. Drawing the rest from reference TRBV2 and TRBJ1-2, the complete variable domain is EPEVTQTPSHQVTQMGQEVILRCVPISNHLYFYWYRQILGQKVEFLVSFYNNEISEKSEIFDDQFSVERPDGSNFTLKIRSTKLEDSAMYFCASTDRGRFYGYTFGSGTRLTVV.

CDR3 protein: CASTSHTGELFF. CDR3 nucleotide sequence: TGTGCCAGCACTAGTCACACCGGGGAGCTGTTTTTT. This chain uses TRBV6-4 with TRBJ2-2; D gene ambiguous. V shed 7 bases and J shed 3 bases, with 6 bases lying between them. Per germline, CDR1 MRHNA and CDR2 SNTAGT. CDR3 length: 12 amino acids.

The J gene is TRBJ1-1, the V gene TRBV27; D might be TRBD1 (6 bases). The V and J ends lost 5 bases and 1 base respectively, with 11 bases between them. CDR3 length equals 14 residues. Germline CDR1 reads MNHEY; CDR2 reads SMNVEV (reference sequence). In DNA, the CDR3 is TGTGCCAGCAGTACGGGGGCCGGGAACACTGAAGCTTTCTTT. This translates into CASSTGAGNTEAFF.

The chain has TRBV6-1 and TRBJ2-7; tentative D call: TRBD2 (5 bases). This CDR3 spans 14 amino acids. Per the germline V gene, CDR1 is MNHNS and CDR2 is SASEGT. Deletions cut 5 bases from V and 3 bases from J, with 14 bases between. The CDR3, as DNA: TGTGCCAGCAGTCTAAAGCCCCGGGACTACGAGCAGTACTTC. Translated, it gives CASSLKPRDYEQYF.

In DNA, the CDR3 is TGCAGCGTTGGCCCTATAGTGAATGAGCAGTTCTTC. As protein: CSVGPIVNEQFF. The chain combines TRBV29-1 with TRBJ2-1; D is unresolved. V gave up 4 bases and J gave up 7 bases, with 11 bases separating them. This CDR3 spans 12 amino acids. The V gene's germline CDR1 is SQVTM and CDR2 ANQGSEA.

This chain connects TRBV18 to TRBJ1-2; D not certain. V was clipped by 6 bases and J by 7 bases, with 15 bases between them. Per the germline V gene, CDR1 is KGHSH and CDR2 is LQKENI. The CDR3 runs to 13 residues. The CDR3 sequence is CASSQEPSGGYTF. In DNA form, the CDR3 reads TGTGCCAGCTCCCAGGAGCCCTCGGGTGGCTACACCTTC.

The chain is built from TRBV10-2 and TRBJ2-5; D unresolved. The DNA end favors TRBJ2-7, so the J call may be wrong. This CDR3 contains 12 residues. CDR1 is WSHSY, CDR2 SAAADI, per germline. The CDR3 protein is CASSESGYEQYF. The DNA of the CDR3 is TGCGCCAGCAGTGAGTCTGGTTACGAGCAGTACTTC.

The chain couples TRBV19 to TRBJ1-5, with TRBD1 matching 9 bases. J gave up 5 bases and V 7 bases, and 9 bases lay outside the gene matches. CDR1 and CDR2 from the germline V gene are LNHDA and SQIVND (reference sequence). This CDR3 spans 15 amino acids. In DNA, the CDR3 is TGTGCCAGTAAGGAACAACAGGGGGCATATCAGCCCCAGCATTTT. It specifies CASKEQQGAYQPQHF.

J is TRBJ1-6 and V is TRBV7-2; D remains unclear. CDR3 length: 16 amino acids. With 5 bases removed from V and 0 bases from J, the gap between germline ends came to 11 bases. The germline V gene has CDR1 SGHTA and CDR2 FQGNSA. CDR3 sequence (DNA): TGTGCCAGCAGCCTTTACAGCAGCTCCTATAATTCACCCCTCCACTTT. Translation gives CASSLYSSSYNSPLHF.

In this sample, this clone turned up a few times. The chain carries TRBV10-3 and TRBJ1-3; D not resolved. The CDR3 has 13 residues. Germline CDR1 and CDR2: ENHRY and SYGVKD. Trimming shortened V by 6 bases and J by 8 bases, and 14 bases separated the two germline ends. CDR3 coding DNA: TGTGCCATCAGGGCCCCCCCGGGAGACACCATATATTTT. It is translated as CAIRAPPGDTIYF.

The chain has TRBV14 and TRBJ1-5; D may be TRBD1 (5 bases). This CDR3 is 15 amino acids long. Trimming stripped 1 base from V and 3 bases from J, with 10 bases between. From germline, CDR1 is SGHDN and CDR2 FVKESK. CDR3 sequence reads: CASSQGGGNNQPQHF. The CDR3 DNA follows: TGTGCCAGCAGCCAAGGGGGCGGGAACAATCAGCCCCAGCATTTT.

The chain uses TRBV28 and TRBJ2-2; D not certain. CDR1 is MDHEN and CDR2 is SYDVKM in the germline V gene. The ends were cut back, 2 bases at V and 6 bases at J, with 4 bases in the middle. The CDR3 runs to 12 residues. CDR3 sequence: CASSLGAGELFF. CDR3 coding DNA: TGTGCCAGCAGTTTAGGAGCCGGGGAGCTGTTTTTT.

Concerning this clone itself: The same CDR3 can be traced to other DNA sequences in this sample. The CDR3 loop is CASSPGTSGAFDRETQYF. In nucleotides, the CDR3 is TGTGCCAGCAGCCCTGGGACTAGCGGGGCATTCGATCGGGAGACCCAGTACTTC. This chain links TRBV7-3 with TRBJ2-5; 13 nucleotides align to TRBD2. CDR3 size: 18 residues. CDR1 SGHTA and CDR2 FQGTGA come from the germline V gene. V shed 5 bases, J shed 5 bases, and the junction held 14 bases outside the gene matches.

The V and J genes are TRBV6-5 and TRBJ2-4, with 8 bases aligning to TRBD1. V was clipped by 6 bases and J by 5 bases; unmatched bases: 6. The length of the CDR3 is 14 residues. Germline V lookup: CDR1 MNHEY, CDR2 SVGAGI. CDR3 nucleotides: TGTGCCAGCAGACCGGACAGGGATCAAAACATTCAGTACTTC. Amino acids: CASRPDRDQNIQYF.

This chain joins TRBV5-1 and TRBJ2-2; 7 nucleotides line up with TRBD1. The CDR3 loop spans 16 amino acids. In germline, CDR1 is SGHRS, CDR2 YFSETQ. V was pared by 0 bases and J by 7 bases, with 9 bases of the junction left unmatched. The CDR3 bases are TGCGCCAGCAGCTTGGTACAGGGGTCTTTCGGCGGGGAGCTGTTTTTT. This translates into CASSLVQGSFGGELFF.

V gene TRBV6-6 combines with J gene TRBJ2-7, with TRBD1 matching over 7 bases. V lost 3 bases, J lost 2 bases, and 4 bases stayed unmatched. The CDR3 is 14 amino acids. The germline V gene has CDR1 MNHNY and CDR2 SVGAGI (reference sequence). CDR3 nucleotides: TGTGCCAGCAGTTATTCAACAGGGGCCTACGAGCAGTACTTC. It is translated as CASSYSTGAYEQYF.

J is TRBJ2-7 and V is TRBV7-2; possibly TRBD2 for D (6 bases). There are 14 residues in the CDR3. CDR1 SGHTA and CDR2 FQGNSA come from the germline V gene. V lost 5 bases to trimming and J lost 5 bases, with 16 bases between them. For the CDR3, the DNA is TGTGCCAGCAGCCCATGGCGCGGGACCCACGAGCAGTACTTC. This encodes CASSPWRGTHEQYF.

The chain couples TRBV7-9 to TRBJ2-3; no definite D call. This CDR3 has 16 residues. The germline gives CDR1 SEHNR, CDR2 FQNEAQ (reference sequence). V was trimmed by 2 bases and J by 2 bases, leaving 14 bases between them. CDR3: CASSLTVFTSTDTQYF. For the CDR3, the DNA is TGTGCCAGCAGCTTAACCGTCTTTACTTCCACAGATACGCAGTATTTT.

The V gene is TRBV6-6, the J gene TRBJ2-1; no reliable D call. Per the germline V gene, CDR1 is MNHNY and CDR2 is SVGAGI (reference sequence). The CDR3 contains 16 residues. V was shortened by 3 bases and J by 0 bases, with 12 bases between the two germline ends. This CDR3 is CASSYSGYSSYNEQFF. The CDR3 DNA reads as TGTGCCAGCAGTTATTCCGGGTATAGCTCCTACAATGAGCAGTTCTTC.

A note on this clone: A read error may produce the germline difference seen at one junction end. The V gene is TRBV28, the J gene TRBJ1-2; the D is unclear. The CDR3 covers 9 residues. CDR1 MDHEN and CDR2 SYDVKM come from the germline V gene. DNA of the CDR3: TGTGCCAGCAGTTTACGGCCCATCTTC. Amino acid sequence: CASSLRPIF.

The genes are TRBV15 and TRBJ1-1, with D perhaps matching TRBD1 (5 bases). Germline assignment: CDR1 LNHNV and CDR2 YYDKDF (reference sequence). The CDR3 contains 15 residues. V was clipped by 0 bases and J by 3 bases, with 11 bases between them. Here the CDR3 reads CATSRDLGGYTEAFF. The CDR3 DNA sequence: TGTGCCACCAGCAGAGATCTCGGGGGGTACACTGAAGCTTTCTTT.

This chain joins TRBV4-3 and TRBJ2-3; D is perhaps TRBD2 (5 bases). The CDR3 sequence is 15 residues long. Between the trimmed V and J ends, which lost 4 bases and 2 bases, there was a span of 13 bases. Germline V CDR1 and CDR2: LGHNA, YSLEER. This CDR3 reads CASSPNRGHTDTQYF. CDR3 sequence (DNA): TGCGCCAGCAGCCCGAACCGGGGTCACACAGATACGCAGTATTTT.

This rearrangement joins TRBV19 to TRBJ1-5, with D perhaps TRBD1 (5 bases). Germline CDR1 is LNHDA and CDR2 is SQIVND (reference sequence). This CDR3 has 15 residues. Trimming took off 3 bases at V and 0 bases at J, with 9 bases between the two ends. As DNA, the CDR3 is TGTGCCAGTAGTATTAGACAGACTAGCAATCAGCCCCAGCATTTT. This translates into CASSIRQTSNQPQHF.

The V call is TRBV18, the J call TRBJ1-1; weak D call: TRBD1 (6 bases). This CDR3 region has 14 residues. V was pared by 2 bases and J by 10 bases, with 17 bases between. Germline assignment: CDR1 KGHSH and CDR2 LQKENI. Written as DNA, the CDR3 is TGTGCCAGCTCACCAGACAGGAGAGGAGTTGCAGCTTTCTTT. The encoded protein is CASSPDRRGVAAFF.

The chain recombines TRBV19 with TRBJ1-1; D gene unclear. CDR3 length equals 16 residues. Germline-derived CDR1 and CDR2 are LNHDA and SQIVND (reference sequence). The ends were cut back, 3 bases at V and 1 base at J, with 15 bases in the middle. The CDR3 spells CASSIGQLSGNTEAFF. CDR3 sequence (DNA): TGTGCCAGTAGTATCGGCCAGCTTAGCGGGAACACTGAAGCTTTCTTT.

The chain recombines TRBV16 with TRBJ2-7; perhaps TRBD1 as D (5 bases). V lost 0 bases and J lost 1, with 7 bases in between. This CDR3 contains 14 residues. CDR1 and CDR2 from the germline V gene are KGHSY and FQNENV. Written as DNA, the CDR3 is TGTGCCAGCAGCCAATCGTCAGGGTCCTACGAGCAGTACTTC. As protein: CASSQSSGSYEQYF.

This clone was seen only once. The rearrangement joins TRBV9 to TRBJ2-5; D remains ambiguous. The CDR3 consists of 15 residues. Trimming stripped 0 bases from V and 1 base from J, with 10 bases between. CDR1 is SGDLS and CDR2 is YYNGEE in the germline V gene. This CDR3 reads CASSVGVAGQETQYF. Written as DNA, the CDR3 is TGTGCCAGCAGCGTAGGGGTAGCCGGCCAAGAGACCCAGTACTTC.

The DNA for the CDR3 is TGTGCCAGCAGCACCTGGTCTAACACTGAAGCTTTCTTT. Amino acids: CASSTWSNTEAFF. This rearrangement joins TRBV11-2 to TRBJ1-1; no clear D gene. This CDR3 comprises 13 residues. From germline, CDR1 is SGHAT and CDR2 FQNNGV. The ends were cut back, 5 bases at V and 2 bases at J, with 9 bases in the middle. The full variable domain, completed using reference TRBV11-2 and TRBJ1-1, is EAGVAQSPRYKIIEKRQSVAFWCNPISGHATLYWYQQILGQGPKLLIQFQNNGVVDDSQLPKDRFSAERLKGVDSTLKIQPAKLEDSAVYLCASSTWSNTEAFFGQGTRLTVV.